The entry below gives a single T cell receptor (beta chain) sequence along with its context. Germline CDR1 and CDR2: SGHRS and YFSETQ. There are 16 residues in the CDR3. V was pared by 2 bases and J by 5 bases, with 16 bases between. This entry comes from a study of T cells in Graves' hyperthyroidism and ophthalmopathy. TCR beta CDR3 regions were amplified from RNA. HTBI primers were the set used in a first-round RT-PCR of the TCR CDR3. TCRdb re-called the multiplex PCR reads through MiXCR, storing one row per CDR3 protein. The repertoire includes 500,000 to 750,000 distinct CDR3 sequences, 12% to 15% of them detected once, and 7% to 9% sits in the top ten.

This rearrangement joins TRBV5-1 to TRBJ2-2; tentative D call: TRBD2 (5 bases). The sequence was obtained from a young woman with Graves' ophthalmopathy. The sequencing input was blood. The CDR3 sequence: CASSLAVRGPTGELFF. The CDR3 DNA follows: TGCGCCAGCAGCTTAGCGGTACGAGGGCCTACCGGGGAGCTGTTTTTT.